These 9 T cell receptor beta chains were sequenced from one sample in a study of molecular identifiers for immune sequencing clone quantification. TCRdb ran MiXCR on the PCR reads and lists one entry per CDR3 protein. The profile shows approximately 680,000 distinct CDR3 sequences, 25% of them singletons. The material sequenced was naive CD8+ T cells from blood, with Jurkat cell RNA spiked in. Subset: FACS-sorted CD8+CD4-CCR7+CD45RA+ naive T cells. These receptors were taken from a human donor in good health. Some libraries in this study had Jurkat cell RNA spiked in.

This clonotype has only a few counts. The rearrangement uses TRBV7-7 and TRBJ2-2; 7 nucleotides agree with TRBD1. Germline lookup yields CDR1 SSHAT and CDR2 FNYEAQ (reference sequence). CDR3 length: 15 residues. The V gene end was trimmed by 1 base and the J gene end by 6 bases; junction bases not matched to a gene: 5. In DNA form, the CDR3 reads TGTGCCAGCAGCTTAGGAGCAGGGGGTGCCGGGGAGCTGTTTTTT. The encoded protein is CASSLGAGGAGELFF.

Concerning this clonotype itself: With a much larger clone just one base away, this may be a read error. The genes are TRBV7-2 and TRBJ2-3; D ambiguous. Germline V gives CDR1 SGHTA, CDR2 FQGNSA. V lost 5 bases and J lost 3, with 12 bases in between. This CDR3 has 14 residues. CDR3: CASSQLYNTDTQYF. CDR3 sequence (DNA): TGTGCCAGCAGCCAACTGTACAATACAGATACGCAGTATTTT.

V gene TRBV7-9 combines with J gene TRBJ2-4; D may correspond to TRBD1 or TRBD2 (6 bases each). The V end lost 5 bases, the J end lost 2 bases, and 13 bases lay between the germline ends. The CDR3 runs to 15 residues. Germline CDR1 is SEHNR and CDR2 is FQNEAQ (reference sequence). The CDR3 bases are TGTGCCAGCAGCCTTCCGGGGGCTCCCAAAAACATTCAGTACTTC. Its translation: CASSLPGAPKNIQYF.

The CDR3 bases are TGTGCCAGCAGCCTAAGAGGGTTTGGTTACGAGCAGTACTTC. This translates into CASSLRGFGYEQYF. This rearrangement joins TRBV11-3 to TRBJ2-7, with D perhaps TRBD2 (5 bases). Germline V gene data show CDR1 as SGHNT and CDR2 as YENEEA. The V end was cut by 5 bases, the J end by 4 bases, with 15 bases between. There are 14 residues in the CDR3.

This clonotype has only a few counts. The chain carries TRBV27 and TRBJ2-2; D is uncertain. There are 14 residues in the CDR3. Germline V CDR1 and CDR2: MNHEY, SMNVEV (reference sequence). Trimming shortened V by 4 bases and J by 8 bases, and 14 bases separated the two germline ends. CDR3 loop: CASSWAGLVGELFF. CDR3 coding DNA: TGTGCCAGCAGTTGGGCTGGGCTCGTAGGGGAGCTGTTTTTT.

This clonotype was observed many times. The chain uses TRBV7-6 and TRBJ1-1; D not certain. V lost 5 bases to trimming and J lost 4 bases, with 17 bases between them. Germline values: CDR1 SGHVS, CDR2 FNYEAQ. The CDR3 contains 15 residues. The CDR3: CASSNRMAGATEAFF. The CDR3 DNA sequence: TGTGCCAGCAGCAATAGGATGGCTGGTGCCACTGAAGCTTTCTTT.

This clonotype appeared a few times. The genes are TRBV2 and TRBJ2-3, with D possibly TRBD2 on 5 matching bases. Trimming left V 7 bases short and J 2 bases short, with 13 bases between. The CDR3 covers 14 residues. Germline CDR1 SNHLY, CDR2 FYNNEI. In DNA form, the CDR3 reads TGTGCCAGCATGGCGGGCCCCTACACAGATACGCAGTATTTT. Translating gives CASMAGPYTDTQYF.

This clonotype was observed many times. The rearrangement links TRBV7-2 to TRBJ2-7; D might be TRBD2 (7 bases). The CDR3 covers 15 residues. Germline loops: CDR1 SGHTA, CDR2 FQGNSA. V was clipped by 4 bases and J by 2 bases, with 15 bases between them. Here the CDR3 DNA reads TGTGCCAGCAGCTCGTGGGGGGGGGCACCCTACGAGCAGTACTTC. Translating gives CASSSWGGAPYEQYF.

In this sample, this clonotype turned up many times. The genes are TRBV7-2 and TRBJ2-7; 7 positions match TRBD2. Germline loops: CDR1 SGHTA, CDR2 FQGNSA. Trimming removed 4 bases from V and 3 bases from J; junction bases left unmatched: 9. This CDR3 is 15 amino acids long. The CDR3 here is CASSSPLRGCYEQYF. CDR3 nucleotides: TGTGCCAGCAGCTCTCCCTTGCGGGGGTGCTACGAGCAGTACTTC.